The 7 T cell receptor beta chains given below trace back to one sample, sequenced in a study of blood T cell repertoires in COVID-19. The repertoire was sequenced with immunoSEQ multiplex PCR; TCRdb's copy has only in-frame clones and lacks some. The sample comprises about 140,000 clones, around 84% of which are singletons, and about 10% rests with the top ten. Sample: peripheral blood. The receptors were sampled from a man aged 60 to 69 with active or convalescent COVID-19.

This chain links TRBV14 with TRBJ2-1, with 7 bases fitting TRBD2. The junction had 4 bases not matched to a gene; V was cut back by 4 bases and J by 4 bases. Germline values: CDR1 SGHDN, CDR2 FVKESK. This CDR3 is 14 amino acids long. The CDR3 DNA reads as TGTGCCAGCAGCCTAGCGGGCCTTTACAATGAGCAGTTCTTC. Its translation: CASSLAGLYNEQFF.

The rearrangement joins TRBV9 to TRBJ1-4, with unresolved D. The CDR3 sequence is 17 residues long. Germline assignment: CDR1 SGDLS and CDR2 YYNGEE. V was shortened by 2 bases and J by 5 bases, with 19 bases between the two germline ends. The CDR3 loop reads CASSVGIQTGKNEKLFF. As DNA, the CDR3 is TGTGCCAGCAGCGTGGGAATCCAGACGGGGAAAAATGAAAAACTGTTTTTT.

V usage is TRBV6-5 and J usage is TRBJ1-4; no definite D call. V was shortened by 8 bases and J by 7 bases, with 17 bases between the two germline ends. Germline V gene sequence: CDR1 MNHEY, CDR2 SVGAGI. This CDR3 region has 14 residues. CDR3 loop: CASGSALLREKLFF. CDR3 nucleotides: TGTGCCAGCGGAAGCGCTCTTCTACGTGAAAAACTGTTTTTT.

The chain has TRBV18 and TRBJ2-2; 13 positions match TRBD2. The CDR3 sequence is 18 residues long. CDR1 is KGHSH, CDR2 LQKENI, per germline. V lost 6 bases, J lost 2 bases, and 9 bases stayed unmatched. CDR3 sequence reads: CASSPVTSGRANTGELFF. The CDR3, as DNA: TGTGCCAGCTCCCCCGTTACTAGCGGGAGGGCCAACACCGGGGAGCTGTTTTTT.

The chain joins TRBV4-1 to TRBJ1-1; no clear D gene. Germline CDR1 reads MGHRA; CDR2 reads YSYEKL. This CDR3 is 16 amino acids long. V was trimmed by 0 bases and J by 2 bases, leaving 13 bases between them. The CDR3 protein is CASSQDEAGLNTEAFF. CDR3 nucleotides: TGCGCCAGCAGCCAAGATGAGGCGGGTTTAAACACTGAAGCTTTCTTT.

The rearrangement links TRBV6-2 or TRBV6-3 to TRBJ2-1, with 10 bases aligning to TRBD2. The V segment lost 2 bases and the J segment 2 bases; nucleotides outside the gene matches: 6. The CDR3 runs 17 residues. Germline V gene sequence: CDR1 MNHEY, CDR2 SVGEGT. CDR3 amino acids: CASSYGSGGITYNEQFF. For the CDR3, the DNA is TGTGCCAGCAGTTACGGTAGCGGGGGGATAACCTACAATGAGCAGTTCTTC.

The chain employs TRBV6-5 and TRBJ2-4, with D maybe TRBD1 (5 bases). The V end lost 9 bases, the J end lost 2 bases, and 14 bases lay between the germline ends. Germline assignment: CDR1 MNHEY and CDR2 SVGAGI. The CDR3 length is 14 residues. CDR3 region: CASREAGPKNIQYF. CDR3 DNA: TGTGCCAGTCGAGAGGCAGGGCCCAAAAACATTCAGTACTTC.